These 16 T cell receptor beta chains originate from one sample sequenced in a study of response to subunit inactivated influenza vaccine (dated by TCRdb to between 2017 and 2018). The library was made by RT-PCR. The instrument given in TCRdb is Illumina HiSeq 2500. TCRdb reran the public reads through fastp at Q25 and MiXCR, keeping productive beta chains. Rows merge per CDR3 protein into single entries with the most common DNA and genes. Present in this sample are some 520,000 distinct CDR3 sequences, 16% of which were seen just once. The ten largest make up less than 4% of the sample. The source was CD4+ T cells sorted from PBMCs, collected 23 months after vaccination. The receptor source for this set is a man aged 50 to 69 who received an inactivated influenza vaccine. Donor details come from another sample of the same person, matched by shared clones.

This clonotype showed up many times. The chain has TRBV28 and TRBJ2-4; the match to TRBD1 covers 10 bases. The V gene end was trimmed by 1 base and the J gene end by 8 bases; junction bases not matched to a gene: 14. The germline CDR1 and CDR2 sequences are MDHEN and SYDVKM. The CDR3 runs 18 residues. CDR3 residues: CASSLFQIRDRGSYIQYF. The CDR3 DNA sequence: TGTGCCAGCAGTTTATTTCAGATCCGGGACAGGGGATCTTACATTCAGTACTTC.

This clonotype appeared a few times. V is TRBV5-6 and J is TRBJ2-1; D call uncertain. The CDR3 is 12 amino acids. V shed 6 bases and J shed 9 bases, with 13 bases lying between them. Germline V lookup: CDR1 SGHDT, CDR2 YYEEEE. The DNA of the CDR3 is TGTGCCAGCACTGCTACAAGGGTTGAGCAGTTCTTC. Its protein is CASTATRVEQFF.

This clonotype has just one count. This chain's CDR3 is CATSRDDNLEQYF. The CDR3 DNA reads as TGTGCCACCAGCAGAGACGATAACCTCGAGCAGTACTTC. The rearrangement uses TRBV15 and TRBJ2-7; D gene unclear. The V end was cut by 0 bases, the J end by 6 bases, with 9 bases between. Germline lookup yields CDR1 LNHNV and CDR2 YYDKDF (reference sequence). This CDR3 is built from 13 residues. The whole variable domain, remainder taken from reference TRBV15 and TRBJ2-7, is DAMVIQNPRYQVTQFGKPVTLSCSQTLNHNVMYWYQQKSSQAPKLLFHYYDKDFNNEADTPDNFQSRRPNTSFCFLDIRSPGLGDTAMYLCATSRDDNLEQYFGPGTRLTVT.

This clonotype was observed a handful of times. This sequence joins TRBV28 and TRBJ2-3; TRBD2 agrees at 11 bases. Germline V gene sequence: CDR1 MDHEN, CDR2 SYDVKM. Germline trimming cut 5 bases from V and 6 bases from J; bases unmatched to any gene: 10. The CDR3 is made up of 16 amino acids. CDR3 residues: CASSISGGVISDTQYF. CDR3 coding DNA: TGTGCCAGCAGTATTAGCGGGGGGGTTATTAGTGATACGCAGTATTTT.

Here the CDR3 reads CASRETLADTQYF. The CDR3 coding sequence is TGTGCCAGCAGGGAAACACTAGCAGATACGCAGTATTTT. The rearrangement joins TRBV25-1 to TRBJ2-3; D might be TRBD2 (5 bases). This CDR3 spans 13 amino acids. The V gene lost 6 bases and the J gene lost 4 bases, with 11 bases spanning the gap. Per germline, CDR1 MGHDK and CDR2 SYGVNS. Supplemented by reference TRBV25-1 and TRBJ2-3, the full variable domain reads EADIYQTPRYLVIGTGKKITLECSQTMGHDKMYWYQQDPGMELHLIHYSYGVNSTEKGDLSSESTVSRIRTEHFPLTLESARPSHTSQYLCASRETLADTQYFGPGTRLTVL.

The chain carries TRBV28 and TRBJ2-5, with 8 bases lining up with TRBD2. Germline CDR1 and CDR2: MDHEN and SYDVKM. V was clipped by 4 bases and J by 1 base; unmatched bases: 5. The CDR3 totals 15 residues. The CDR3 here is CASSSPGLAQETQYF. The CDR3 DNA follows: TGTGCCAGCAGTTCCCCCGGACTAGCCCAAGAGACCCAGTACTTC.

The table lists this clonotype with a few counts. A much larger clone differs by one base, so this may be a read error. The V call is TRBV5-1, the J call TRBJ2-2, with TRBD1 identical over 7 bases. V was clipped by 2 bases and J by 10 bases; unmatched bases: 14. The CDR3 sequence is 16 residues long. The V gene's germline CDR1 is SGHRS and CDR2 YFSETQ. DNA of the CDR3: TGCGCCAGCAGCTTATACTTAATCGGGACAGCCGTGGAGCTGTTTTTT. Its translation is CASSLYLIGTAVELFF. The full variable domain, rest sourced from reference TRBV5-1 and TRBJ2-2, is KAGVTQTPRYLIKTRGQQVTLSCSPISGHRSVSWYQQTPGQGLQFLFEYFSETQRNKGNFPGRFSGRQFSNSRSEMNVSTLELGDSALYLCASSLYLIGTAVELFFGEGSRLTVL.

This clonotype was detected ten times or more. This sequence joins TRBV4-2 and TRBJ2-7; 7 bases are shared with TRBD1. J gave up 2 bases and V 2 bases, and 9 bases lay outside the gene matches. This CDR3 comprises 16 residues. Germline V gene sequence: CDR1 LGHNA, CDR2 YNFKEQ. CDR3 sequence reads: CASSQSYSDRAYEQYF. In nucleotides, the CDR3 is TGTGCCAGCAGCCAATCCTATAGCGACAGGGCCTACGAGCAGTACTTC.

This clonotype was picked up many times. V is TRBV20-1 and J is TRBJ1-5, with D possibly TRBD1 on 5 matching bases. The V and J ends lost 4 bases and 4 bases respectively, with 14 bases between them. In germline, CDR1 is DFQATT, CDR2 SNEGSKA (reference sequence). The CDR3 loop spans 14 amino acids. This chain's CDR3 is CSATVGGGNQPQHF. CDR3 DNA sequence: TGCAGTGCTACCGTGGGGGGTGGGAATCAGCCCCAGCATTTT.

The DNA of the CDR3 is TGCAGTGCTAGAGGGGGAGGACAGGCGAACACCGGGGAGCTGTTTTTT. It is translated as CSARGGGQANTGELFF. The chain recombines TRBV20-1 with TRBJ2-2; tentatively, D is TRBD1 (7 bases). This CDR3 has 16 residues. The germline gives CDR1 DFQATT, CDR2 SNEGSKA (reference sequence). Trimming removed 1 base from V and 0 bases from J, with 12 bases in between.

This clonotype was seen repeatedly, ten times or more. The J gene is TRBJ2-5, the V gene TRBV6-1; D is unclear. V was trimmed by 6 bases and J by 4 bases, leaving 15 bases between them. The CDR3 has 14 amino acids. The germline CDR1 and CDR2 sequences are MNHNS and SASEGT. The CDR3 region is CASRTDLWGETQYF. In DNA, the CDR3 is TGTGCCAGCAGAACGGACCTCTGGGGAGAGACCCAGTACTTC.

This clonotype was found many times. The genes are TRBV10-3 and TRBJ2-4, with D maybe TRBD1 (6 bases). The V end lost 9 bases, the J end lost 7 bases, and 25 bases lay between the germline ends. This CDR3 comprises 16 residues. CDR1 ENHRY and CDR2 SYGVKD come from the germline V gene. The CDR3 bases are TGTGCCATGCGGTATTTTGGGGAAAGGGGGTGGAACATTCAGTACTTC. This encodes CAMRYFGERGWNIQYF.

This clonotype was seen a handful of times. The gene calls are TRBV6-5 and TRBJ2-3; 9 nucleotides align to TRBD2. Germline V gives CDR1 MNHEY, CDR2 SVGAGI. The J segment lost 1 base and the V segment lost 3 bases, leaving 5 bases of the junction unmatched. CDR3 length: 16 amino acids. The CDR3 region is CASSYGGTSRTDTQYF. DNA of the CDR3: TGTGCCAGCAGTTATGGGGGGACTAGCCGCACAGATACGCAGTATTTT.

The table lists this clonotype with a few counts. The DNA is omitted, as the CDR3 cannot be located on it reliably, and the CDR3 follows TCRdb's listing. The rearrangement joins TRBV15 to TRBJ2-2; the table's D call TRBD2 went unverified against the DNA. In germline, CDR1 is LNHNV, CDR2 YYDKDF (reference sequence). The CDR3 is 17 residues long, counting both termini. The CDR3 spells CATSRVASGEHRGAVFF.

Only a few counts were recorded for this clonotype. J is TRBJ1-1 and V is TRBV10-3; D gene uncertain. The CDR3 runs to 13 residues. Germline V gives CDR1 ENHRY, CDR2 SYGVKD. V was cut by 10 bases and J by 1 base, with 13 bases left in between. This chain's CDR3 is CATHQRENTEAFF. CDR3 coding DNA: TGTGCCACCCACCAGAGGGAGAACACTGAAGCTTTCTTT.

A remark on this clonotype: At one end, the junction sequence differs from germline, possibly due to a read error. This chain uses TRBV10-2 with TRBJ2-3; perhaps D is TRBD1 or TRBD2 (5 bases each). Germline V lookup: CDR1 WSHSY, CDR2 SAAADI. This CDR3 has 15 residues. The CDR3 here is CASSESRGYTDTRYF. The CDR3 DNA reads TGCGCCAGCAGTGAGTCTCGGGGCTACACAGATACGCGGTATTTT.